The clone carrying this T cell receptor (beta chain) was picked up many times. TCRdb redid the calling of the 5' RACE reads with MiXCR, one entry per CDR3 protein. The sample gives fewer than 75,000 distinct CDR3 sequences, 4.5% of which show up once; approximately 7% is in the top ten. Unsorted libraries were prepared from 2 million PBMCs that had been stored at -80 C. The sample belongs to a study of neurological immune-mediated disorders. Trimming left V 4 bases short and J 4 bases short, with 11 bases between. Germline values: CDR1 SGHRS, CDR2 YFSETQ. The CDR3 spans 13 residues. The chain carries TRBV5-1 and TRBJ1-2; D perhaps matches TRBD1 (6 bases). The origin of this receptor is a man aged 30 to 45 with multiple sclerosis. The specimen was PBMCs. CDR3 in amino acids: CASSPGQSYGYTF. CDR3 coding DNA: TGCGCCAGCAGCCCCGGACAGAGCTATGGCTACACCTTC.